The rows below give T cell receptor beta chains drawn from one sample of a study of blood T cell repertoires in COVID-19. Assay: immunoSEQ multiplex PCR; the TCRdb copy retains only in-frame clones and omits some. In the table there are over 55,000 clones, roughly 82% of which are singletons. The specimen sequenced was peripheral blood. The receptors here all came from a woman aged 80 or older with acute or convalescent COVID-19. CDR3s include the opening cysteine and the closing phenylalanine or tryptophan. D genes are given only for firm matches. Size tells how often a clone was seen (once, few, many) or the class of an expanded clone, and some rows leave it out.

abundance	v_gene	j_gene	d_gene	CDR3nt	CDR3aa
.	TRBV3-1/TRBV3-2	TRBJ1-5	TRBD1	TGTGCCAGCAGCCGGGACAGGGGTTTCGGTCAGCCCCAGCATTTT	CASSRDRGFGQPQHF
.	TRBV13	TRBJ2-1	TRBD1	TGTGCCAGCAGCTTTAGCCCCGGACAGGGGGCTCGGGTTGAGCAGTTCTTC	CASSFSPGQGARVEQFF
once	TRBV6-5	TRBJ1-2	.	TGTGCCAGCAGAGGGGGTATCGGCTACACCTTC	CASRGGIGYTF
once	TRBV29-1	TRBJ2-5	TRBD1	TGCAGCGTAGCAGGACAGGTACAAGAGACCCAGTACTTC	CSVAGQVQETQYF
.	TRBV4-3	TRBJ2-1	TRBD2	TGCGCCAGCAGCCAAGTAGCGGGAGCCTACAATGAGCAGTTCTTC	CASSQVAGAYNEQFF
.	TRBV21-1	TRBJ2-2	.	TGTGCCAGCAGCAACGCTGGTTACCCTAGCGGGAGAAACACCGGGGAGCTGTTTTTT	CASSNAGYPSGRNTGELFF
.	TRBV18	TRBJ2-3	TRBD2	TGTGCCAGCTCACCACGAACTAGCGGGAGTGGAGATACGCAGTATTTT	CASSPRTSGSGDTQYF
.	TRBV6-5	TRBJ1-1	TRBD1	TGTGCCAGCAATCCGGACAGGGTAAGAACTGAAGCTTTCTTT	CASNPDRVRTEAFF
few	TRBV5-1	TRBJ2-7	TRBD2	TGCGCCAGCAGCTCACTAGCGGGATCACCCTACGAGCAGTACTTC	CASSSLAGSPYEQYF
once	TRBV4-3	TRBJ2-7	TRBD2	TGCGCCAGCAGCCAAGAATTTGTTACTAGCGGGATCTACTCCTACGAGCAGTACTTC	CASSQEFVTSGIYSYEQYF
once	TRBV30	TRBJ2-5	TRBD2	TGTGCCTGGAGCTACGGCTTAGCGGGAGGATCGGGGGAGACCCAGTACTTC	CAWSYGLAGGSGETQYF
.	TRBV9	TRBJ2-3	TRBD2	TGTGCCAGCAACCGACTAGCGGGAGGCACAGATACGCAGTATTTT	CASNRLAGGTDTQYF
.	TRBV30	TRBJ2-2	.	TGTGCCTGGAAACAGGGCCCGAACACCGGGGAGCTGTTTTTT	CAWKQGPNTGELFF
.	TRBV23-1	TRBJ2-1	.	TGCGCCAGCAGTCAATCGGGGACTCCTTGTGGCAATGAGCAGTTCTTC	CASSQSGTPCGNEQFF
.	TRBV11-3	TRBJ2-1	TRBD2	TGTGCCAGCAGCTACGGACTAGCGGGAGGTATTAATGAGCAGTTCTTC	CASSYGLAGGINEQFF
few	TRBV19	TRBJ2-5	TRBD2	TGTGCCAGTAGAGGGCTAGCGGGAGCAGGACGGAAAGAGACCCAGTACTTC	CASRGLAGAGRKETQYF
.	TRBV28	TRBJ1-1	.	TGTGCCAGCACTATCGACAGGTTCCCTGAAGCTTTCTTT	CASTIDRFPEAFF
.	TRBV9	TRBJ2-6	TRBD1	TGTGCCAGCAGAGACAGGGCTGGGGCCAACGTCCTGACTTTC	CASRDRAGANVLTF
many	TRBV4-1	TRBJ1-2	.	TGCGCCAGCAGCCAAATGCTTGCTTTAGAAAACTATGGCTACACCTTC	CASSQMLALENYGYTF
.	TRBV2	TRBJ1-1	TRBD1	TGTGCCAGCAGTGCCGACAGGGTGAACACTGAAGCTTTCTTT	CASSADRVNTEAFF